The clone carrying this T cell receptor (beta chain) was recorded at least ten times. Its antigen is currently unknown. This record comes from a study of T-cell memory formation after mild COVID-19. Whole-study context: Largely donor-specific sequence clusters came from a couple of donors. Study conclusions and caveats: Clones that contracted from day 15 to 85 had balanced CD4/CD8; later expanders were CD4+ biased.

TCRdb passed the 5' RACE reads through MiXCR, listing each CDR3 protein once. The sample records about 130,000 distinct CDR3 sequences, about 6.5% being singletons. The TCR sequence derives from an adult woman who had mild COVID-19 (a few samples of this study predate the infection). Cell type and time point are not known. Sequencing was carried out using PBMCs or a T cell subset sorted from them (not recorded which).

In DNA form, the CDR3 reads TGTGCCAGCAGCTGGACAGGGAGGAACACTGAAGCTTTCTTT. Amino acid sequence: CASSWTGRNTEAFF. This rearrangement joins TRBV7-9 to TRBJ1-1; TRBD1 matches at 8 bases. This CDR3 comprises 14 residues. From germline, CDR1 is SEHNR and CDR2 FQNEAQ (reference sequence). The ends lost 4 bases at V and 1 base at J; junction bases unmatched: 2.